Below, 22 T cell receptor beta chains from the same sample are listed, as sequenced in a study of response to subunit inactivated influenza vaccine (dated 2018 in TCRdb). The method behind the library was RT-PCR. Sequenced on an Illumina HiSeq 2500. TCRdb reworked the public reads: Q25 trimming with fastp, MiXCR clone assembly, productive beta chains retained. When rows share a CDR3 protein, they turn into one entry using the most common DNA and genes. This sample has around 570,000 distinct CDR3 sequences in its table, and 6.5% to 8% of those were observed once. Roughly 13% of the sample goes to the ten largest clones. The source was PBMCs from blood, collected 23 to 25 months after vaccination. These receptors originate from a man aged 50 to 69 who received an inactivated influenza vaccine. Donor details come from another sample of the same person, matched by shared clones.

In its sample, this clonotype was seen many times. The rearrangement uses TRBV28 and TRBJ2-7; perhaps TRBD2 as D (5 bases). This CDR3 contains 14 residues. Germline CDR1 is MDHEN and CDR2 is SYDVKM. The V gene lost 7 bases and the J gene lost 1 base, with 14 bases spanning the gap. Written as DNA, the CDR3 is TGTGCCAGCATGTCGTCTAGCCGGTCCTACGAGCAGTACTTC. Its translation is CASMSSSRSYEQYF.

This chain links TRBV11-2 with TRBJ2-7; the D is unclear. The CDR3 sequence is 13 residues long. The germline CDR1 and CDR2 sequences are SGHAT and FQNNGV. The V and J ends lost 3 bases and 2 bases respectively, with 8 bases between them. CDR3: CASSFNGPYEQYF. CDR3 in DNA: TGTGCCAGCAGCTTTAACGGACCCTACGAGCAGTACTTC.

The rearrangement joins TRBV4-3 to TRBJ2-1, with TRBD1 matching 8 bases. The CDR3 runs 16 residues. After removal of 0 bases from V and 8 bases from J, the junction contained 9 bases not matched to a gene. The germline CDR1 and CDR2 sequences are LGHNA and YSLEER. CDR3 bases: TGCGCCAGCAGCCAAGATCGGCTGCAGGGGGCATATGAGCAGTTCTTC. The encoded protein is CASSQDRLQGAYEQFF.

In its sample, this clonotype was seen many times. The rearrangement links TRBV7-6 to TRBJ2-5, with 11 positions matching TRBD2. J lost 4 bases, V lost 5 bases, and 12 bases had no gene match. Germline-derived CDR1 and CDR2 are SGHVS and FNYEAQ. The CDR3 totals 17 residues. CDR3 protein: CASSVIAGGRIGETQYF. CDR3 nucleotide sequence: TGTGCCAGCAGCGTCATAGCGGGAGGGAGGATCGGAGAGACCCAGTACTTC.

V is TRBV12-3 or TRBV12-4 and J is TRBJ2-5; 11 positions agree with TRBD2. The V segment lost 6 bases and the J segment 2 bases; nucleotides outside the gene matches: 8. The CDR3 consists of 16 residues. As DNA, the CDR3 is TGTGCCAGCAGGGCTAGACTAGCGGGGACACAAGAGACCCAGTACTTC. It yields the protein CASRARLAGTQETQYF.

This sequence joins TRBV10-3 and TRBJ1-6; no firm D call. This CDR3 has 16 amino acids. The germline V gene encodes CDR1 ENHRY and CDR2 SYGVKD. Trimming took off 0 bases at V and 6 bases at J, with 12 bases between the two ends. The CDR3 loop is CAISESNIGSNSPLHF. DNA of the CDR3: TGTGCCATCAGTGAGTCGAATATCGGAAGTAATTCACCCCTCCACTTT.

The table lists this clonotype with many counts. The V and J genes are TRBV12-3 or TRBV12-4 and TRBJ2-7; D is undetermined. This CDR3 has 12 amino acids. V lost 6 bases and J 3 bases, leaving 9 bases between the germline ends. The CDR3 loop reads CASSSTYYEQYF. The DNA for the CDR3 is TGTGCCAGCAGCTCGACGTACTACGAGCAGTACTTC.

V gene TRBV20-1 combines with J gene TRBJ2-3, with 10 bases identical to TRBD2. The V gene end was trimmed by 6 bases and the J gene end by 5 bases; junction bases not matched to a gene: 8. Germline CDR1 reads DFQATT; CDR2 reads SNEGSKA (reference sequence). The CDR3 is 14 amino acids. The CDR3 region is CSARLAGVGDTQYF. In DNA, the CDR3 is TGCAGTGCCCGTCTAGCGGGGGTGGGAGATACGCAGTATTTT.

This clonotype was counted at least ten times. The gene calls are TRBV20-1 and TRBJ1-5; TRBD1 is a possible D gene (6 bases). Germline values: CDR1 DFQATT, CDR2 SNEGSKA (reference sequence). Trimming took 3 bases from V and 3 from J, leaving 18 bases between them. The length of the CDR3 is 16 residues. CDR3 in amino acids: CSARPVTGHANQPQHF. Written as DNA, the CDR3 is TGCAGTGCTAGGCCCGTAACGGGACATGCCAATCAGCCCCAGCATTTT.

This chain links TRBV5-1 with TRBJ1-4; 7 bases align to TRBD1. The CDR3 sequence is 16 residues long. Germline V gene sequence: CDR1 SGHRS, CDR2 YFSETQ. J gave up 4 bases and V 1 base, and 7 bases lay outside the gene matches. CDR3 protein: CASSLTPGGINEKLFF. DNA for the CDR3: TGCGCCAGCAGCTTGACGCCAGGGGGTATTAATGAAAAACTGTTTTTT.

This clonotype was observed a handful of times. The V and J genes are TRBV20-1 and TRBJ2-1, with 10 nucleotides matching TRBD2. The germline V gene encodes CDR1 DFQATT and CDR2 SNEGSKA (reference sequence). Unmatched junction bases numbered 4, after V lost 1 base and J lost 4 bases. The CDR3 has 15 amino acids. The CDR3 region has the DNA TGCAGTGCTAGAGCGCAGACTAGCGGGTACAATGAGCAGTTCTTC. It yields the protein CSARAQTSGYNEQFF.

The V call is TRBV4-3, the J call TRBJ2-3; D is tentatively TRBD1 or TRBD2 (5 bases each). CDR3 size: 18 residues. Germline V gives CDR1 LGHNA, CDR2 YSLEER. V gave up 0 bases and J gave up 0 bases, with 16 bases separating them. For the CDR3, the DNA is TGCGCCAGCAGCCAAGAGATAGTGGGGGTCCGAAGCACAGATACGCAGTATTTT. Amino acid sequence: CASSQEIVGVRSTDTQYF.

Ten or more counts support this clonotype. The genes are TRBV7-2 and TRBJ2-1, with 13 bases fitting TRBD2. This CDR3 region has 16 residues. Unmatched junction bases numbered 2, after V lost 4 bases and J lost 2 bases. Germline V gene data show CDR1 as SGHTA and CDR2 as FQGNSA. In DNA, the CDR3 is TGTGCCAGCAGCTCCACTAGCGGGGGGGCCTACAATGAGCAGTTCTTC. It is translated as CASSSTSGGAYNEQFF.

The chain links TRBV2 to TRBJ2-1, with TRBD1 as a possible D gene (6 bases). With 6 bases removed from V and 9 bases from J, the gap between germline ends came to 9 bases. The CDR3 sequence is 11 residues long. Germline loops: CDR1 SNHLY, CDR2 FYNNEI. The CDR3 protein is CASREQGEQFF. The CDR3 nucleotides are TGTGCCAGCAGGGAACAGGGTGAGCAGTTCTTC.

A word on this clonotype: A much more abundant neighbour one base away suggests this may be a read error. The chain couples TRBV3-1 to TRBJ1-4; the D gene is possibly TRBD1 (6 bases). The length of the CDR3 is 15 residues. V was pared by 7 bases and J by 7 bases, with 19 bases between. Per germline, CDR1 LGHDT and CDR2 YNNKEL (reference sequence). Here the CDR3 reads CASNHRGPRGEKLFF. The CDR3 nucleotides read TGTGCCAGCAACCACCGGGGGCCCCGGGGTGAAAAACTGTTTTTT.

The chain links TRBV20-1 to TRBJ2-3; D is perhaps TRBD2 (5 bases). The ends were cut back, 6 bases at V and 0 bases at J, with 16 bases in the middle. Germline assignment: CDR1 DFQATT and CDR2 SNEGSKA (reference sequence). The CDR3 totals 15 residues. CDR3 bases: TGCAGTGCCAACCCCAGCGGAACTAGCACAGATACGCAGTATTTT. It encodes CSANPSGTSTDTQYF.

This clonotype was seen a few times. This chain uses TRBV7-2 with TRBJ2-6, with a tentative D call TRBD1 (6 bases). Germline CDR1 is SGHTA and CDR2 is FQGNSA. This CDR3 spans 18 amino acids. The V end was cut by 4 bases, the J end by 2 bases, with 18 bases between. The CDR3 protein is CASSSRQATSTGANVLTF. CDR3 bases: TGTGCCAGCAGCTCAAGACAGGCTACTAGTACTGGGGCCAACGTCCTGACTTTC.

This clonotype was seen only once. The V call is TRBV20-1, the J call TRBJ2-1; 9 positions match TRBD2. Germline trimming cut 2 bases from V and 5 bases from J; bases unmatched to any gene: 4. CDR1 and CDR2 from the germline V gene are DFQATT and SNEGSKA (reference sequence). CDR3 length: 14 amino acids. The chain's CDR3 is CSARFSSGDNEQFF. The CDR3 nucleotides are TGCAGTGCTAGATTTTCTAGCGGGGACAATGAGCAGTTCTTC.

In this sample, this clonotype turned up a few times. The J gene is TRBJ2-5, the V gene TRBV10-2; 13 bases are shared with TRBD2. V lost 6 bases and J lost 5; bases outside the gene matches: 3. The germline gives CDR1 WSHSY, CDR2 SAAADI. CDR3 length: 14 amino acids. CDR3 sequence reads: CASRLAGGHETQYF. CDR3 nucleotide sequence: TGCGCCAGCAGACTAGCGGGGGGGCATGAGACCCAGTACTTC.

This clonotype was observed a few times. The V and J genes are TRBV28 and TRBJ2-2, with D hard to call. CDR3 size: 13 residues. Trimming removed 6 bases at V and 6 bases at J, with 11 bases between. Germline V gene data show CDR1 as MDHEN and CDR2 as SYDVKM. The CDR3 bases are TGTGCCAGCAGCCTGTTATTCCCCGGGGAGCTGTTTTTT. Protein product: CASSLLFPGELFF.

This clonotype was found many times. The chain recombines TRBV7-9 with TRBJ1-1, with D tentatively TRBD1 (6 bases). Germline CDR1 is SEHNR and CDR2 is FQNEAQ (reference sequence). The CDR3 spans 16 residues. Trimming left V 0 bases short and J 1 base short, with 12 bases between. The CDR3: CASSLAPGQRNTEAFF. CDR3 DNA sequence: TGTGCCAGCAGCTTAGCGCCGGGACAAAGGAACACTGAAGCTTTCTTT.

There are a few counts of this clonotype. The V call is TRBV6-6, the J call TRBJ2-1; tentatively, D is TRBD2 (6 bases). The CDR3 contains 11 residues. Looked up from germline, CDR1 is MNHNY and CDR2 is SVGAGI (reference sequence). The V and J ends lost 2 bases and 15 bases respectively, with 11 bases between them. CDR3 in amino acids: CASSYAGRGFF. The CDR3 bases are TGTGCCAGCAGTTACGCGGGACGAGGGTTCTTC.